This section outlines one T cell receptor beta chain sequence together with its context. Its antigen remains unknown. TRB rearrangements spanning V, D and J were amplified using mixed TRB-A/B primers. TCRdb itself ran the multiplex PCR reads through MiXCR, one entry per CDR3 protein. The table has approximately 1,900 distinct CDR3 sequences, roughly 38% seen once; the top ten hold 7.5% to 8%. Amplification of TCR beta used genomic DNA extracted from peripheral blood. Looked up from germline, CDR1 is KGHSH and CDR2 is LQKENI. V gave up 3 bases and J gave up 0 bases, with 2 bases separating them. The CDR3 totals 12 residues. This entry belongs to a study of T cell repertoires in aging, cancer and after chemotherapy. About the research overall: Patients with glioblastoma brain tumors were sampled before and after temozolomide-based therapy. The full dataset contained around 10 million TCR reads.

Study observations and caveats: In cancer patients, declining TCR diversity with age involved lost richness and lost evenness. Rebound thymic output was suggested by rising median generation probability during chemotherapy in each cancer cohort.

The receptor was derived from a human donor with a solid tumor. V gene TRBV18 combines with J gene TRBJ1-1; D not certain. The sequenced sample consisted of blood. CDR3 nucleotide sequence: TGTGCCAGCTCACCGATGAACACTGAAGCTTTCTTT. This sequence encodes CASSPMNTEAFF. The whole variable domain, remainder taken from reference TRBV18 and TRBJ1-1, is NAGVMQNPRHLVRRRGQEARLRCSPMKGHSHVYWYRQLPEEGLKFMVYLQKENIIDESGMPKERFSAEFPKEGPSILRIQQVVRGDSAAYFCASSPMNTEAFFGQGTRLTVV.